This is a list of T cell receptor beta chains from one sample in a study of CD8 T cells in Susac syndrome. TCRdb processed the immunoSEQ multiplex PCR reads anew with MiXCR; each CDR3 protein has one entry. This repertoire shows roughly 140,000 distinct CDR3 sequences, approximately 94% found once; its top ten account for roughly 0.2%. Sequencing input: CD8+ T cells from PBMCs. These receptors were collected from a human donor with multiple sclerosis. CDR3s include the opening cysteine and the closing phenylalanine or tryptophan. The order of the fields is J gene, clone size, D gene, V gene, CDR3 protein, CDR3 DNA. The D gene is left open where the match is weak. A row's size may be missing; if present it is once, few, many or a size class.

j_call: TRBJ1-2; clone_size: once; d_call: TRBD1; v_call: TRBV5-1; cdr3_aa: CASSLNRGVDGYTF; cdr3_nt: TGCGCCAGCAGCTTAAACAGGGGAGTGGATGGCTACACCTTC
j_call: TRBJ1-1; clone_size: .; d_call: TRBD1; v_call: TRBV10-3; cdr3_aa: CAIEPDREANTEAFF; cdr3_nt: TGTGCCATCGAACCCGACAGGGAAGCGAACACTGAAGCTTTCTTT
j_call: TRBJ2-1; clone_size: .; d_call: .; v_call: TRBV11-2; cdr3_aa: CASSLTGFSYNEQFF; cdr3_nt: TGTGCCAGCAGCCTAACGGGATTCTCCTACAATGAGCAGTTCTTC
j_call: TRBJ1-2; clone_size: .; d_call: .; v_call: TRBV27; cdr3_aa: CASGAVGYGYTF; cdr3_nt: TGTGCCAGTGGGGCCGTCGGCTATGGCTACACCTTC
j_call: TRBJ2-7; clone_size: .; d_call: .; v_call: TRBV2; cdr3_aa: CASSEGRQFPYEQYF; cdr3_nt: TGTGCCAGCAGTGAAGGGAGACAGTTCCCCTACGAGCAGTACTTC
j_call: TRBJ2-5; clone_size: .; d_call: TRBD2; v_call: TRBV11-2; cdr3_aa: CASSFRWSGGGKETQYF; cdr3_nt: TGTGCCAGCAGCTTCAGATGGAGCGGGGGGGGCAAAGAGACCCAGTACTTC
j_call: TRBJ2-1; clone_size: .; d_call: .; v_call: TRBV12-3/TRBV12-4; cdr3_aa: CASRAPSSRGNLHEQFF; cdr3_nt: TGTGCCAGCAGGGCCCCCTCTAGCCGGGGAAACTTGCATGAGCAGTTCTTC
j_call: TRBJ1-2; clone_size: .; d_call: .; v_call: TRBV5-1; cdr3_aa: CASSHPGPNYGYTF; cdr3_nt: TGCGCCAGCAGCCACCCGGGACCTAACTATGGCTACACCTTC
j_call: TRBJ2-1; clone_size: .; d_call: .; v_call: TRBV2; cdr3_aa: CASSLLLWGTDSYNEQFF; cdr3_nt: TGTGCCAGCAGTCTGCTACTTTGGGGGACCGACTCCTACAATGAGCAGTTCTTC
j_call: TRBJ1-1; clone_size: few; d_call: .; v_call: TRBV24-1; cdr3_aa: CATRQGPEAFF; cdr3_nt: TGTGCCACCAGGCAGGGTCCTGAAGCTTTCTTT
j_call: TRBJ1-6; clone_size: .; d_call: TRBD1; v_call: TRBV2; cdr3_aa: CASTEPGQGRNSPLHF; cdr3_nt: TGTGCCAGCACCGAACCGGGACAGGGTAGAAATTCACCCCTCCACTTT
j_call: TRBJ2-5; clone_size: .; d_call: .; v_call: TRBV12-3/TRBV12-4; cdr3_aa: CASSPLDRLETQYF; cdr3_nt: TGTGCCAGCAGCCCCCTGGACAGATTAGAGACCCAGTACTTC
j_call: TRBJ2-7; clone_size: .; d_call: .; v_call: TRBV20-1; cdr3_aa: CSARASGYSYEQYF; cdr3_nt: TGCAGTGCTAGAGCGAGCGGATACTCCTACGAGCAGTACTTC
j_call: TRBJ1-2; clone_size: .; d_call: .; v_call: TRBV20-1; cdr3_aa: CSASDSQGYTF; cdr3_nt: TGCAGTGCCTCGGACAGTCAGGGCTACACCTTC
j_call: TRBJ2-1; clone_size: .; d_call: TRBD1; v_call: TRBV9; cdr3_aa: CASSPRTGSNNEQFF; cdr3_nt: TGTGCCAGCAGCCCCCGGACAGGGTCGAACAATGAGCAGTTCTTC
j_call: TRBJ2-1; clone_size: .; d_call: .; v_call: TRBV5-1; cdr3_aa: CASSPDNEQFF; cdr3_nt: TGTGCCAGCAGCCCCGACAATGAGCAGTTCTTC
j_call: TRBJ1-2; clone_size: .; d_call: .; v_call: TRBV27; cdr3_aa: CASSLIGSGYGYTF; cdr3_nt: TGTGCCAGCAGTTTGATAGGGTCGGGGTATGGCTACACCTTC
j_call: TRBJ2-1; clone_size: .; d_call: .; v_call: TRBV9; cdr3_aa: CASSVPGLYNEQFF; cdr3_nt: TGTGCCAGCAGCGTACCAGGGCTCTACAATGAGCAGTTCTTC
j_call: TRBJ2-7; clone_size: .; d_call: .; v_call: TRBV4-1; cdr3_aa: CASSQTLGAEQYF; cdr3_nt: TGCGCCAGCAGCCAAACTTTGGGGGCCGAGCAGTACTTC
j_call: TRBJ1-4; clone_size: .; d_call: TRBD1; v_call: TRBV4-1; cdr3_aa: CASSQSRGQGSEKLFF; cdr3_nt: TGCGCCAGCAGCCAATCTAGGGGACAGGGGTCTGAAAAACTGTTTTTT
j_call: TRBJ1-2; clone_size: .; d_call: .; v_call: TRBV7-9; cdr3_aa: CASSFADFYGYTF; cdr3_nt: TGTGCCAGCAGCTTCGCGGACTTCTATGGCTACACCTTC
j_call: TRBJ1-6; clone_size: .; d_call: TRBD1; v_call: TRBV10-3; cdr3_aa: CAARTGMNSPLHF; cdr3_nt: TGTGCCGCCCGGACAGGGATGAATTCACCCCTCCACTTT
j_call: TRBJ1-2; clone_size: .; d_call: .; v_call: TRBV5-4; cdr3_aa: CASSPPGPEVYTF; cdr3_nt: TGTGCCAGCAGCCCTCCGGGACCCGAGGTCTACACCTTC
j_call: TRBJ2-7; clone_size: .; d_call: .; v_call: TRBV4-2; cdr3_aa: CASSQAVHSYEQYF; cdr3_nt: TGTGCCAGCAGCCAAGCCGTACACTCCTACGAGCAGTACTTC
j_call: TRBJ1-2; clone_size: .; d_call: TRBD1; v_call: TRBV13; cdr3_aa: CASSPGQGGGYTF; cdr3_nt: TGTGCCAGCAGCCCAGGACAGGGGGGCGGCTACACCTTC
j_call: TRBJ1-4; clone_size: .; d_call: .; v_call: TRBV7-9; cdr3_aa: CASHPVRTDEKLFF; cdr3_nt: TGTGCCAGCCACCCCGTTCGGACCGATGAAAAACTGTTTTTT
j_call: TRBJ1-5; clone_size: .; d_call: TRBD1; v_call: TRBV27; cdr3_aa: CASSLWGQEQPQHF; cdr3_nt: TGTGCCAGCAGTTTATGGGGACAGGAACAGCCCCAGCATTTT
j_call: TRBJ1-1; clone_size: .; d_call: TRBD1; v_call: TRBV5-1; cdr3_aa: CASSWGTDTEAFF; cdr3_nt: TGCGCCAGCAGCTGGGGGACAGACACTGAAGCTTTCTTT
j_call: TRBJ2-7; clone_size: .; d_call: TRBD1; v_call: TRBV19; cdr3_aa: CASRSGGGEQYF; cdr3_nt: TGTGCCAGTAGATCAGGGGGCGGGGAGCAGTACTTC
j_call: TRBJ2-2; clone_size: few; d_call: .; v_call: TRBV5-6; cdr3_aa: CASSLGVGELFF; cdr3_nt: TGTGCCAGCAGCTTGGGAGTCGGGGAGCTGTTTTTT
j_call: TRBJ2-7; clone_size: .; d_call: .; v_call: TRBV29-1; cdr3_aa: CSVLGWRDTDRYEQYF; cdr3_nt: TGCAGCGTCCTCGGATGGAGGGACACAGATCGCTACGAGCAGTACTTC
j_call: TRBJ2-3; clone_size: .; d_call: .; v_call: TRBV4-3; cdr3_aa: CASRQSILLSRDSFWYF; cdr3_nt: TGCGCCAGCAGACAAAGCATTTTGTTGTCCCGGGACTCGTTTTGGTATTTT
j_call: TRBJ1-2; clone_size: .; d_call: .; v_call: TRBV7-6; cdr3_aa: CASSYLPFTGKDDGYTF; cdr3_nt: TGTGCCAGCAGCTACTTGCCCTTTACAGGGAAGGATGATGGCTACACCTTC
j_call: TRBJ2-1; clone_size: .; d_call: TRBD1; v_call: TRBV29-1; cdr3_aa: CSVPFGTGQSSYNEQFF; cdr3_nt: TGCAGCGTCCCGTTCGGGACAGGTCAGTCCTCCTACAATGAGCAGTTCTTC
j_call: TRBJ2-1; clone_size: .; d_call: TRBD2; v_call: TRBV20-1; cdr3_aa: CSALSGTSGGHRYNEQFF; cdr3_nt: TGCAGTGCCCTATCGGGGACTAGCGGGGGGCATCGCTACAATGAGCAGTTCTTC
j_call: TRBJ2-1; clone_size: .; d_call: TRBD2; v_call: TRBV20-1; cdr3_aa: CSARNRDYGEQFF; cdr3_nt: TGCAGTGCTAGAAACCGGGACTATGGTGAGCAGTTCTTC
j_call: TRBJ2-3; clone_size: .; d_call: .; v_call: TRBV6-5; cdr3_aa: CASSQPGPFTDTQYF; cdr3_nt: TGTGCCAGCAGTCAGCCGGGACCCTTCACAGATACGCAGTATTTT